These 23 T cell receptor beta chains came from one sample sequenced in a study of T cell responses to AZD1222 COVID-19 vaccine. Assay: immunoSEQ multiplex PCR; the TCRdb copy retains only in-frame clones and omits some. This table holds 85,000 to 130,000 clones, over 90% found once. The material was peripheral blood, obtained on day 0 of AZD1222 vaccination. Source of these receptors: an adult in good health.

The J gene is TRBJ2-5, the V gene TRBV5-1, with D possibly TRBD1 on 6 matching bases. The CDR3 loop spans 15 amino acids. Germline values: CDR1 SGHRS, CDR2 YFSETQ. V was trimmed by 2 bases and J by 2 bases, leaving 13 bases between them. CDR3 nucleotide sequence: TGCGCCAGCAGCTTTTTGGGACAACAACAAGAGACCCAGTACTTC. It encodes CASSFLGQQQETQYF.

This chain connects TRBV3-1 (or the pseudogene TRBV3-2) to TRBJ1-1, with 8 nucleotides matching TRBD1. Germline CDR1 is LGHDT and CDR2 is YNNKEL (reference sequence). This CDR3 is built from 14 residues. With 6 bases clipped from V and 4 bases from J, the junction kept 7 bases outside the gene matches. The CDR3 spells CASSLSTGGTEAFF. For the CDR3, the DNA is TGTGCCAGCAGTCTGAGCACAGGGGGCACTGAAGCTTTCTTT.

The J gene is TRBJ2-7, the V gene TRBV7-2; 7 bases fit TRBD2. There are 15 residues in the CDR3. Germline CDR1 and CDR2: SGHTA and FQGNSA. Unmatched junction bases numbered 10, after V lost 5 bases and J lost 3 bases. CDR3 sequence (DNA): TGTGCCAGCAGCCCCCGGGGAGCGGGACTCTACGAGCAGTACTTC. Translated, it gives CASSPRGAGLYEQYF. Filled out from reference TRBV7-2 and TRBJ2-7, the complete variable domain reads GAGVSQSPSNKVTEKGKDVELRCDPISGHTALYWYRQSLGQGLEFLIYFQGNSAPDKSGLPSDRFSAERTGGSVSTLTIQRTQQEDSAVYLCASSPRGAGLYEQYFGPGTRLTVT.

This sequence joins TRBV9 and TRBJ1-1; D remains unclear. Germline CDR1 reads SGDLS; CDR2 reads YYNGEE. V gave up 1 base and J gave up 1 base, with 8 bases separating them. This CDR3 comprises 14 residues. For the CDR3, the DNA is TGTGCCAGCAGCGTAAGACCGGCGAACACTGAAGCTTTCTTT. Residues: CASSVRPANTEAFF.

This sequence joins TRBV5-6 and TRBJ2-3; a possible D gene is TRBD2 (5 bases). Germline V gene lookup returns CDR1 SGHDT and CDR2 YYEEEE. The CDR3 runs to 16 residues. V lost 3 bases to trimming and J lost 0 bases, with 14 bases between them. This CDR3 reads CASSSVRASSTDTQYF. The CDR3 DNA sequence: TGTGCCAGCAGCTCTGTGCGGGCGTCTAGCACAGATACGCAGTATTTT.

The CDR3 loop is CASRQFRQNTEAFF. CDR3 coding DNA: TGTGCCAGCAGACAGTTCCGACAGAACACTGAAGCTTTCTTT. The chain uses TRBV6-5 and TRBJ1-1; D gene unclear. Germline V gene lookup returns CDR1 MNHEY and CDR2 SVGAGI. V shed 6 bases and J shed 1 base, with 12 bases lying between them. There are 14 residues in the CDR3.

The chain is built from TRBV28 and TRBJ1-2, with 10 nucleotides matching TRBD1. The CDR3 runs to 14 residues. The V segment lost 5 bases and the J segment 3 bases; nucleotides outside the gene matches: 3. The germline V gene has CDR1 MDHEN and CDR2 SYDVKM. The CDR3 spells CASSRDRGYYGYTF. DNA for the CDR3: TGTGCCAGCAGTAGGGACAGGGGATACTATGGCTACACCTTC.

The V call is TRBV19, the J call TRBJ2-2; D gene uncertain. The length of the CDR3 is 11 residues. V lost 8 bases and J 8 bases, leaving 9 bases between the germline ends. The germline V gene has CDR1 LNHDA and CDR2 SQIVND (reference sequence). The CDR3: CASQQFGELFF. The CDR3 DNA sequence: TGTGCCAGTCAACAATTTGGGGAGCTGTTTTTT.

This chain joins TRBV7-9 and TRBJ2-3; D is perhaps TRBD1 (6 bases). The CDR3 totals 14 residues. CDR1 and CDR2 (germline): SEHNR, FQNEAQ (reference sequence). V shed 4 bases and J shed 2 bases, with 10 bases lying between them. CDR3 DNA sequence: TGTGCCAGCAGCTCCTGGACAGACACAGATACGCAGTATTTT. Protein: CASSSWTDTDTQYF.

The chain couples TRBV6-5 to TRBJ2-7; TRBD1 or TRBD2 may be the D gene (5 bases each). The V gene lost 6 bases and the J gene lost 3 bases, with 15 bases spanning the gap. This CDR3 is built from 14 residues. Per the germline V gene, CDR1 is MNHEY and CDR2 is SVGAGI. The CDR3 reads CASRKLGTNYEQYF. The CDR3, as DNA: TGTGCCAGCAGAAAACTAGGGACCAACTACGAGCAGTACTTC.

The rearrangement links TRBV4-1 to TRBJ2-1; 10 bases align to TRBD2. The CDR3 sequence is 16 residues long. The V segment lost 0 bases and the J segment 10 bases; nucleotides outside the gene matches: 9. Germline CDR1 is MGHRA and CDR2 is YSYEKL. The CDR3 DNA reads as TGCGCCAGCAGCCAAGACACCGGACTAGCGGAGTACGAGCAGTTCTTC. As protein: CASSQDTGLAEYEQFF.

The chain links TRBV7-3 to TRBJ2-2; no firm D call. This CDR3 is built from 13 residues. The V gene's germline CDR1 is SGHTA and CDR2 FQGTGA. Trimming pared 2 bases from V and 6 bases from J, leaving 7 bases between. The CDR3, as DNA: TGTGCCAGCAGCTTACAGTTCGCCGGGGAGCTGTTTTTT. Translation: CASSLQFAGELFF.

The CDR3 reads CASRGHYEQYF. The DNA of the CDR3 is TGTGCCAGCAGGGGACACTACGAGCAGTACTTC. This chain links TRBV12-3 or TRBV12-4 with TRBJ2-7; TRBD1 might be the D (6 bases). The germline V and J ends were trimmed by 6 bases and 3 bases, with 6 bases remaining between them. The CDR3 consists of 11 residues.

The gene calls are TRBV6-5 and TRBJ1-1; the D is unclear. In germline, CDR1 is MNHEY, CDR2 SVGAGI. This CDR3 is built from 11 residues. V lost 2 bases to trimming and J lost 6 bases, with 4 bases between them. This chain's CDR3 is CASSYAAEAFF. The CDR3 nucleotides read TGTGCCAGCAGTTACGCAGCTGAAGCTTTCTTT.

The rearrangement links TRBV7-9 to TRBJ2-5; TRBD1 is a possible D gene (6 bases). The CDR3 has 15 amino acids. Germline CDR1 SEHNR, CDR2 FQNEAQ (reference sequence). Trimming removed 5 bases at V and 5 bases at J, with 18 bases between. CDR3 region: CASSPRSGAGETQYF. For the CDR3, the DNA is TGTGCCAGCAGCCCGCGCTCAGGGGCTGGTGAGACCCAGTACTTC.

This chain joins TRBV28 and TRBJ1-6; no reliable D call. CDR3 length: 14 residues. Germline V gene sequence: CDR1 MDHEN, CDR2 SYDVKM. V lost 6 bases and J lost 6, with 12 bases in between. This CDR3 is CASRQSRSNSPLHF. The CDR3 bases are TGTGCCAGCAGACAGTCCCGGTCTAATTCACCCCTCCACTTT.

The V call is TRBV7-8, the J call TRBJ2-7; the D gene is possibly TRBD2 (5 bases). This CDR3 has 13 residues. The ends were cut back, 2 bases at V and 6 bases at J, with 11 bases in the middle. Looked up from germline, CDR1 is SGHVS and CDR2 is FQNEAQ. CDR3 DNA: TGTGCCAGCAGCTTAAGGGCTGAGGGCGAGCAGTACTTC. Translation: CASSLRAEGEQYF.

The rearrangement joins TRBV19 to TRBJ1-1, with 10 positions matching TRBD1. The V and J ends lost 6 bases and 1 base, in that order; junction bases with no gene match: 5. From germline, CDR1 is LNHDA and CDR2 SQIVND (reference sequence). This CDR3 is built from 15 residues. The CDR3 DNA follows: TGTGCCAGTAGGACAGGGGGCGCGAGGAACACTGAAGCTTTCTTT. Translating gives CASRTGGARNTEAFF.

DNA for the CDR3: TGTGCCAGCAGCTCCCTCCCAGATACGCAGTATTTT. This encodes CASSSLPDTQYF. The chain employs TRBV7-2 and TRBJ2-3; D call uncertain. Germline V gene data show CDR1 as SGHTA and CDR2 as FQGNSA. With 4 bases removed from V and 4 bases from J, the gap between germline ends came to 6 bases. The CDR3 spans 12 residues.

The genes are TRBV10-2 and TRBJ2-7; D tentatively reads TRBD1 or TRBD2 (5 bases each). In germline, CDR1 is WSHSY, CDR2 SAAADI. With 10 bases removed from V and 4 bases from J, the gap between germline ends came to 17 bases. This CDR3 is 13 amino acids long. Written as DNA, the CDR3 is TGCGCCACTTCGTTGAGGGGATTTTACGAGCAGTACTTC. It translates to CATSLRGFYEQYF.

The chain links TRBV7-3 to TRBJ2-2; D perhaps matches TRBD2 (6 bases). The length of the CDR3 is 15 residues. The V gene's germline CDR1 is SGHTA and CDR2 FQGTGA. The V end was cut by 4 bases, the J end by 7 bases, with 16 bases between. The CDR3 region is CASSSLGGSVGELFF. The CDR3 DNA reads TGTGCCAGCAGCTCCCTCGGAGGGTCGGTCGGGGAGCTGTTTTTT. The whole variable domain, remainder taken from reference TRBV7-3 and TRBJ2-2, is GAGVSQTPSNKVTEKGKYVELRCDPISGHTALYWYRQSLGQGPEFLIYFQGTGAADDSGLPNDRFFAVRPEGSVSTLKIQRTERGDSAVYLCASSSLGGSVGELFFGEGSRLTVL.

The chain links TRBV18 to TRBJ1-2; tentatively, D is TRBD1 (5 bases). Per the germline V gene, CDR1 is KGHSH and CDR2 is LQKENI. The CDR3 sequence is 15 residues long. Trimming stripped 2 bases from V and 3 bases from J, with 13 bases between. CDR3 DNA sequence: TGTGCCAGCTCACCAGGGGCAGGACGGGACTATGGCTACACCTTC. It translates to CASSPGAGRDYGYTF.

The chain carries TRBV7-9 and TRBJ2-7, with 8 bases identical to TRBD1. Germline values: CDR1 SEHNR, CDR2 FQNEAQ (reference sequence). J lost 3 bases, V lost 4 bases, and 8 bases had no gene match. CDR3 length: 15 amino acids. The CDR3 loop reads CASSSSWTGYYEQYF. The CDR3 bases are TGTGCCAGCAGCTCCTCCTGGACAGGGTACTACGAGCAGTACTTC.